The 8 T cell receptor beta chains in this list originate from one sample, sequenced in a study of human T cells and chemical hapten exposure. One entry per CDR3 protein results from TCRdb running MiXCR on the RACE reads. The sample has about 190,000 distinct CDR3 sequences; roughly a quarter are singletons. Time point meaning: patch test 3, about 24 weeks after DPC sensitization. Treatment denoted: therapeutic diphenylcyclopropenone sensitization with weekly scalp DPC. The specimen was whole blood, collected in connection with sensitization to the hapten diphenylcyclopropenone (DPC). The receptors come from a woman aged 40-49 years with alopecia areata. Some clones in this sample may be carry-over from other donors' samples.

This clonotype was counted only a few times. The chain links TRBV10-3 to TRBJ1-4, with D perhaps matching TRBD1 (6 bases). V dropped 0 bases and J dropped 10 bases, with 18 bases sitting between them. From germline, CDR1 is ENHRY and CDR2 SYGVKD. The CDR3 has 16 amino acids. CDR3 sequence reads: CAISESNRQKGGKLFF. The CDR3 coding sequence is TGTGCCATCAGTGAGTCAAATCGACAAAAGGGGGGAAAACTGTTTTTT.

This sequence joins TRBV6-2 or TRBV6-3 and TRBJ1-5; D possibly corresponds to TRBD1 (5 bases). CDR1 is MNHEY, CDR2 SVGEGT, per germline. The CDR3 extends over 14 amino acids. Trimming stripped 0 bases from V and 9 bases from J, with 12 bases between. In DNA, the CDR3 is TGTGCCAGCAGTTACTCAGTCGGGGGGACGCCCCAGCATTTT. As protein: CASSYSVGGTPQHF.

This clonotype appeared many times. The rearrangement links TRBV27 to TRBJ1-1; D might be TRBD1 (5 bases). V dropped 5 bases and J dropped 8 bases, with 12 bases sitting between them. Germline V gene sequence: CDR1 MNHEY, CDR2 SMNVEV (reference sequence). The CDR3 totals 12 residues. Here the CDR3 DNA reads TGTGCCAGCAGTGGGCAGGGCGGGGAAGCTTTCTTT. This encodes CASSGQGGEAFF.

V gene TRBV28 combines with J gene TRBJ2-7, with a possible D match to TRBD1 (6 bases). CDR3 length equals 16 residues. In germline, CDR1 is MDHEN, CDR2 SYDVKM. V was pared by 6 bases and J by 2 bases, with 20 bases between. Here the CDR3 DNA reads TGTGCCAGCAGATCACTCCGGGACACCCTCGCCTACGAGCAGTACTTC. Its translation: CASRSLRDTLAYEQYF.

The chain combines TRBV6-5 with TRBJ2-1, with TRBD2 identical over 8 bases. V shed 6 bases, J shed 0 bases, and the junction held 13 bases outside the gene matches. The CDR3 length is 18 residues. Germline V gives CDR1 MNHEY, CDR2 SVGAGI. For the CDR3, the DNA is TGTGCCAGCAGACCCCGGCGGCTAGCGGGTTTCTCCTACAATGAGCAGTTCTTC. Translation: CASRPRRLAGFSYNEQFF.

There are a few counts of this clonotype. The chain joins TRBV12-3 or TRBV12-4 to TRBJ1-2; D remains ambiguous. CDR3 length: 16 amino acids. V gave up 8 bases and J gave up 4 bases, with 23 bases separating them. CDR3 DNA sequence: TGTGCCAGCTGCCCAACTACACCGATTTCGGCCTATGGCTACACCTTC. Its protein is CASCPTTPISAYGYTF.

This chain uses TRBV4-3 with TRBJ2-3, with 9 bases matching TRBD2. The CDR3 has 17 amino acids. Germline V gene lookup returns CDR1 LGHNA and CDR2 YSLEER. V lost 3 bases to trimming and J lost 6 bases; unmatched junction nucleotides: 13. The CDR3 DNA sequence: TGCGCCAGCAGCCATGAGGTCGGCGGGAGGGCCTTCGATACGCAGTATTTT. Its protein is CASSHEVGGRAFDTQYF.

V and J are TRBV6-2 or TRBV6-3 and TRBJ2-5; 15 nucleotides agree with TRBD2. Unmatched junction bases numbered 5, after V lost 5 bases and J lost 7 bases. The CDR3 is made up of 15 amino acids. Germline V lookup: CDR1 MNHEY, CDR2 SVGEGT. The DNA for the CDR3 is TGTGCCAGCAGTACGGGACTAGCGGGAGGATTGACCCAGTACTTC. Translating gives CASSTGLAGGLTQYF.